Detailed here is one T cell receptor beta chain. Its antigen is not identified. Assay: immunoSEQ multiplex PCR; the TCRdb copy retains only in-frame clones and omits some. The sample has 300,000 to 350,000 clones; 88% are singletons. The CDR3 consists of 11 residues. Germline V CDR1 and CDR2: LNHDA, SQIVND (reference sequence). The ends were cut back, 4 bases at V and 10 bases at J, with 8 bases in the middle. The data originate from a study of cytomegalovirus exposure and HLA in healthy donors. Study-wide background: The same platform was used for the roughly 120 validation repertoires as for the 666 first-cohort repertoires, as reported in a later analysis. Study observations and caveats: Rare sequences made up most TCRs, while some public TCRs were found in many donors. Cytomegalovirus association was listed for roughly 160 TCR beta chains. The classifier reportedly diagnosed cytomegalovirus status with high specificity and sensitivity.

The genes are TRBV19 and TRBJ1-5; the D is unclear. The source material was PBMCs. This TCR was sampled from a man aged 25 to 40 in good health and CMV-seronegative. CDR3 DNA: TGTGCCAGTAGTACGCGAGGCCCCCAGCATTTT. This translates into CASSTRGPQHF.